This T cell receptor (beta chain) came from a study of cytomegalovirus exposure and HLA in healthy donors. Study findings and constraints: A further, later analysis showed that HLA-associated TCR beta chains (compared with equally common others) were more clonally expanded.

The PCR used 60 Vbeta and 13 Jbeta primers. Measured with immunoSEQ multiplex PCR; TCRdb has only the in-frame clones, and not every one. The sample contains 100,000 to 130,000 clones, approximately 76% of which appear only once. Notes on this clone: Its antigen is unknown.

Unmatched junction bases numbered 8, after V lost 4 bases and J lost 2 bases. Germline CDR1 is SGHRS and CDR2 is YFSETQ. The CDR3 is 16 amino acids. The sequenced sample consisted of PBMCs. The J gene is TRBJ2-7, the V gene TRBV5-1; 11 nucleotides agree with TRBD1. The sequence was obtained from a young man in good health and CMV-seronegative. CDR3 DNA sequence: TGCGCCAGCAGCGCCGGACAGGGGGCGATTACCTACGAGCAGTACTTC. It specifies CASSAGQGAITYEQYF.